The 6 T cell receptor beta chains below all came from one sample that was sequenced in a study of T cells after yellow fever vaccination (dated by TCRdb to the late 2010s). Library creation used 5' RACE. TCRdb names Illumina NovaSeq 6000 as the instrument used. Using fastp at Q25 and MiXCR, TCRdb reprocessed the public reads and kept productive beta chains. One record per CDR3 amino acid sequence lists the most common genes and DNA. For this sample there are some 400,000 distinct CDR3 sequences; roughly a sixth appear just once. The biggest ten clones account for roughly a sixth of the sample. The sample's treatment or condition, from its label and the paper: live attenuated yellow fever vaccine strain. The sequenced sample was PBMCs, obtained before the yellow fever booster vaccination. The receptors come from a man aged 18 to 29 who received the YFV17D yellow fever vaccine.

In this sample, this clonotype turned up a few times. This chain connects TRBV29-1 to TRBJ2-3, with 13 bases matching TRBD2. The CDR3 has 18 amino acids. J gave up 3 bases and V 4 bases, and 13 bases lay outside the gene matches. CDR1 SQVTM and CDR2 ANQGSEA come from the germline V gene. The CDR3 nucleotides are TGCAGCGTTGCGGGACTAGCGGGGCCGTTTGTTTATACAGATACGCAGTATTTT. The encoded protein is CSVAGLAGPFVYTDTQYF.

The chain employs TRBV5-4 and TRBJ2-4, with D possibly being TRBD2 (6 bases). The CDR3 sequence is 15 residues long. CDR1 is SGHNT and CDR2 is YYREEE in the germline V gene (reference sequence). V was pared by 0 bases and J by 2 bases, with 9 bases between. CDR3 DNA sequence: TGTGCCAGCAGCTTGGCCGGCGGGACCAAAAACATTCAGTACTTC. This sequence encodes CASSLAGGTKNIQYF.

The V gene is TRBV12-3 or TRBV12-4, the J gene TRBJ1-2, with D unclear. The CDR3 extends over 13 amino acids. V was trimmed by 2 bases and J by 8 bases, leaving 12 bases between them. The CDR3 is CASSLWRVWGYTF. DNA of the CDR3: TGTGCCAGCAGTTTATGGAGGGTTTGGGGCTACACCTTC.

The J gene is TRBJ1-2, the V gene TRBV18, with D perhaps matching TRBD1 (5 bases). The CDR3 runs to 13 residues. Trimming cost V 0 bases and J 6 bases, with 8 bases left between them. Germline CDR1 is KGHSH and CDR2 is LQKENI. CDR3 DNA: TGTGCCAGCTCACCACCGGGACGGAATGGCTACACCTTC. Translated, it gives CASSPPGRNGYTF.

Here the CDR3 DNA reads TGCAGTGCTAGCAAGGACAGGGGCTCGAGTGAGCAGTACTTC. This sequence encodes CSASKDRGSSEQYF. The rearrangement links TRBV20-1 to TRBJ2-7; 9 bases are shared with TRBD1. Germline lookup yields CDR1 DFQATT and CDR2 SNEGSKA (reference sequence). The ends lost 3 bases at V and 7 bases at J; junction bases unmatched: 10. CDR3 length: 14 residues.

This clonotype was recorded at least ten times. The rearrangement uses TRBV30 and TRBJ1-1; D not resolved. The germline V gene encodes CDR1 GTSNPN and CDR2 SVGIG (reference sequence). Trimming stripped 5 bases from V and 5 bases from J, with 12 bases between. The CDR3 loop spans 12 amino acids. This chain's CDR3 is CAWDEGRTEAFF. The DNA of the CDR3 is TGTGCCTGGGATGAGGGTCGGACTGAAGCTTTCTTT.